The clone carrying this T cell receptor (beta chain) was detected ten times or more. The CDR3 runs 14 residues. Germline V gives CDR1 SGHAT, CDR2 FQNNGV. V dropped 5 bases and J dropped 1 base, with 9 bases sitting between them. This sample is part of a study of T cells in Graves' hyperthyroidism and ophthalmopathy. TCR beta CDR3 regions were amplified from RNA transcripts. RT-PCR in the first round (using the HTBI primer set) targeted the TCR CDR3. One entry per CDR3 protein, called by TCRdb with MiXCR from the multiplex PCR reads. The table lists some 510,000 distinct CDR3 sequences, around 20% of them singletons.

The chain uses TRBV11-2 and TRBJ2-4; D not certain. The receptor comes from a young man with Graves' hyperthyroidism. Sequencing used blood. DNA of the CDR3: TGTGCCAGCAGCCTCGGGTTCGCCAAAAACATTCAGTACTTC. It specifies CASSLGFAKNIQYF.